The 28 T cell receptor beta chains given below trace back to one sample, sequenced in a study of regulatory and conventional T cells in RAG deficiency. Blood CD4+ CD25-low CD127-high conventional T cells supplied the genomic DNA template. Produced via immunoSEQ multiplex PCR; TCRdb's table is partial and in-frame only. The sample shows around 29,000 clones, 90% to 97% of them seen only once. These data were also reused for a study on regulatory T cells. In that study: The PCR used 52 TRBV and 13 TRBJ primers.

The material sequenced was CD25- CD4+ T cells sorted from blood. These receptors were taken from a human donor in good health.

The CDR3 sequence: CASSWASGQETQYF. The CDR3 DNA reads TGTGCCAGCAGCTGGGCTAGCGGCCAAGAGACCCAGTACTTC. The V and J genes are TRBV5-4 and TRBJ2-5, with TRBD2 matching 7 bases. The germline CDR1 and CDR2 sequences are SGHNT and YYREEE (reference sequence). V dropped 3 bases and J dropped 1; count of bases not matched to a gene: 3. This CDR3 comprises 14 residues.

J is TRBJ2-7 and V is TRBV11-1; D is undetermined. The CDR3 is 13 residues long. V shed 2 bases and J shed 0 bases, with 5 bases lying between them. Germline loops: CDR1 SGHAT, CDR2 FQDESV (reference sequence). The CDR3 DNA follows: TGTGCCAGCAGCTTACAGGCCTCCTACGAGCAGTACTTC. This codes for CASSLQASYEQYF. The full variable domain, with the rest looked up from reference TRBV11-1 and TRBJ2-7, is EAEVAQSPRYKITEKSQAVAFWCDPISGHATLYWYRQILGQGPELLVQFQDESVVDDSQLPKDRFSAERLKGVDSTLKIQPAELGDSAMYLCASSLQASYEQYFGPGTRLTVT.

The chain carries TRBV5-1 and TRBJ2-2, with a possible D match to TRBD1 (5 bases). Trimming pared 4 bases from V and 8 bases from J, leaving 12 bases between. The CDR3 has 13 residues. Germline V CDR1 and CDR2: SGHRS, YFSETQ. The DNA of the CDR3 is TGCGCCAGCAGCCCCCAAGGGGATGGGGAGCTGTTTTTT. Translating gives CASSPQGDGELFF.

The genes are TRBV10-3 and TRBJ2-2, with D unclear. Trimming cost V 3 bases and J 2 bases, with 4 bases left between them. The germline gives CDR1 ENHRY, CDR2 SYGVKD. The CDR3 covers 13 residues. The DNA for the CDR3 is TGTGCCATCAGTGACACAAACACCGGGGAGCTGTTTTTT. Translating gives CAISDTNTGELFF.

To note about this clone: One end of the junction does not line up with germline, which may come from a read error. The rearrangement joins TRBV4-3 to TRBJ2-1, with TRBD2 identical over 12 bases. The CDR3 has 17 amino acids. Germline V CDR1 and CDR2: LGHNA, YSLEER. CDR3 DNA: TGCGCCAGCAGCCAAGATGCTAGCGGGAGGGCCTACGATGAGCAGTTCTTC. It translates to CASSQDASGRAYDEQFF.

This chain connects TRBV2 to TRBJ2-1; TRBD1 matches 11 bases. The CDR3 contains 15 residues. Germline lookup yields CDR1 SNHLY and CDR2 FYNNEI. The junction had 7 bases not matched to a gene; V was cut back by 5 bases and J by 7 bases. The CDR3 reads CASSPPGQGGNEQFF. The CDR3 bases are TGTGCCAGCAGTCCCCCGGGACAGGGGGGGAATGAGCAGTTCTTC.

This clone occurred once. The rearrangement uses TRBV7-2 and TRBJ2-2, with 13 nucleotides matching TRBD2. V lost 3 bases to trimming and J lost 6 bases; unmatched junction nucleotides: 4. Per germline, CDR1 SGHTA and CDR2 FQGNSA. The CDR3 runs 16 residues. The CDR3 spells CASSFGLAGVPGELFF. In DNA form, the CDR3 reads TGTGCCAGCAGCTTCGGACTAGCGGGAGTACCCGGGGAGCTGTTTTTT.

The chain uses TRBV6-6 and TRBJ2-7, with a tentative D call TRBD1 (6 bases). V was clipped by 6 bases and J by 3 bases, with 15 bases between them. Germline V gene data show CDR1 as MNHNY and CDR2 as SVGAGI (reference sequence). This CDR3 is built from 14 residues. CDR3 sequence: CASSIGGTIYEQYF. The CDR3 DNA reads TGTGCCAGCAGCATAGGGGGAACCATCTACGAGCAGTACTTC.

The chain couples TRBV9 to TRBJ1-1; D unclear. The CDR3 loop spans 14 amino acids. Germline V gene data show CDR1 as SGDLS and CDR2 as YYNGEE. Trimming left V 0 bases short and J 2 bases short, with 8 bases between. The CDR3 sequence is CASSVVPGNTEAFF. CDR3 DNA sequence: TGTGCCAGCAGCGTAGTACCAGGAAACACTGAAGCTTTCTTT. Full variable domain (remainder filled in from reference TRBV9 and TRBJ1-1): DSGVTQTPKHLITATGQRVTLRCSPRSGDLSVYWYQQSLDQGLQFLIQYYNGEERAKGNILERFSAQQFPDLHSELNLSSLELGDSALYFCASSVVPGNTEAFFGQGTRLTVV.

The rearrangement links TRBV19 to TRBJ1-5; D uncertain. The CDR3 contains 15 residues. Germline V gene data show CDR1 as LNHDA and CDR2 as SQIVND (reference sequence). The V gene lost 3 bases and the J gene lost 6 bases, with 15 bases spanning the gap. CDR3 sequence reads: CASSIPVGQGQPQHF. DNA of the CDR3: TGTGCCAGTAGTATCCCAGTGGGCCAAGGTCAGCCCCAGCATTTT.

In DNA, the CDR3 is TGTGCCAGCTCACCCGAGACAGGGAACAATCAGCCCCAGCATTTT. Protein product: CASSPETGNNQPQHF. This rearrangement joins TRBV18 to TRBJ1-5, with 7 bases aligning to TRBD1. The germline CDR1 and CDR2 sequences are KGHSH and LQKENI. Trimming removed 3 bases from V and 3 bases from J; junction bases left unmatched: 5. The length of the CDR3 is 15 residues.

With respect to this clone: Other DNA sequences in this specimen translate into the identical CDR3. The gene calls are TRBV5-4 and TRBJ1-6; perhaps TRBD1 as D (6 bases). V was shortened by 4 bases and J by 0 bases, with 8 bases between the two germline ends. The CDR3 runs 15 residues. In germline, CDR1 is SGHNT, CDR2 YYREEE (reference sequence). CDR3 in amino acids: CASSQDSSYNSPLHF. For the CDR3, the DNA is TGTGCCAGCAGCCAGGACAGCTCCTATAATTCACCCCTCCACTTT.

The chain employs TRBV7-2 and TRBJ1-2; D may be TRBD1 (5 bases). This CDR3 is built from 14 residues. From germline, CDR1 is SGHTA and CDR2 FQGNSA. Trimming cost V 1 base and J 8 bases, with 14 bases left between them. The CDR3 sequence is CASSLVGGARGYTF. CDR3 DNA: TGTGCCAGCAGCTTAGTCGGTGGGGCGAGGGGCTACACCTTC.

This chain connects TRBV25-1 to TRBJ2-1; no firm D call. Between the trimmed V and J ends, which lost 3 bases and 3 bases, there was a span of 6 bases. There are 13 residues in the CDR3. The germline CDR1 and CDR2 sequences are MGHDK and SYGVNS. The CDR3 is CASSDPFYNEQFF. In DNA form, the CDR3 reads TGTGCCAGCAGTGATCCCTTCTACAATGAGCAGTTCTTC.

The chain employs TRBV30 and TRBJ2-5; TRBD1 matches at 9 bases. Germline V gene sequence: CDR1 GTSNPN, CDR2 SVGIG (reference sequence). J lost 5 bases, V lost 0 bases, and 13 bases had no gene match. The CDR3 runs to 17 residues. The CDR3 nucleotides are TGTGCCTGGAGTGTACCCCCCTCTACAGGGGGCAGGGAGACCCAGTACTTC. This gives the protein CAWSVPPSTGGRETQYF.

This clone was seen only once. The V gene is TRBV12-5, the J gene TRBJ1-1, with 7 nucleotides matching TRBD1. From germline, CDR1 is LGHNT and CDR2 FRNRAP. This CDR3 has 16 residues. Unmatched junction bases numbered 8, after V lost 3 bases and J lost 1 base. In DNA form, the CDR3 reads TGTGCTAGTGGTTTAGGGACAGAAGGATGGAACACTGAAGCTTTCTTT. This codes for CASGLGTEGWNTEAFF. Supplemented by reference TRBV12-5 and TRBJ1-1, the full variable domain reads DARVTQTPRHKVTEMGQEVTMRCQPILGHNTVFWYRQTMMQGLELLAYFRNRAPLDDSGMPKDRFSAEMPDATLATLKIQPSEPRDSAVYFCASGLGTEGWNTEAFFGQGTRLTVV.

The gene calls are TRBV10-1 and TRBJ1-3; D remains ambiguous. This CDR3 is built from 14 residues. CDR1 and CDR2 (germline): WNHNN, SYGVQD (reference sequence). V was cut by 4 bases and J by 0 bases, with 7 bases left in between. The CDR3 DNA follows: TGCGCCAGCAGTGCCCAGGTCTCTGGAAACACCATATATTTT. Translated, it gives CASSAQVSGNTIYF.

The chain is built from TRBV5-1 and TRBJ1-5; TRBD1 might be the D (6 bases). In germline, CDR1 is SGHRS, CDR2 YFSETQ. Trimming shortened V by 5 bases and J by 6 bases, and 15 bases separated the two germline ends. The CDR3 has 14 residues. The CDR3 bases are TGCGCCAGCAGGACCGGGACACCGGGTCAGCCCCAGCATTTT. Protein sequence: CASRTGTPGQPQHF.

This clone has just one count. The CDR3 loop is CASSVEARRAMNTEAFF. In DNA form, the CDR3 reads TGTGCCAGCAGCGTAGAGGCCAGGCGGGCCATGAACACTGAAGCTTTCTTT. This sequence joins TRBV9 and TRBJ1-1, with D hard to call. Trimming pared 0 bases from V and 0 bases from J, leaving 15 bases between. The CDR3 runs 17 residues. Germline values: CDR1 SGDLS, CDR2 YYNGEE.

The V call is TRBV29-1, the J call TRBJ1-2; 8 nucleotides agree with TRBD1. V lost 6 bases, J lost 4 bases, and 10 bases stayed unmatched. Germline CDR1 is SQVTM and CDR2 is ANQGSEA. This CDR3 is built from 14 residues. The CDR3 reads CSVGAGGNPYGYTF. The CDR3 coding sequence is TGCAGCGTGGGGGCAGGGGGCAACCCCTATGGCTACACCTTC. Drawing the rest from reference TRBV29-1 and TRBJ1-2, the complete variable domain is SAVISQKPSRDICQRGTSLTIQCQVDSQVTMMFWYRQQPGQSLTLIATANQGSEATYESGFVIDKFPISRPNLTFSTLTVSNMSPEDSSIYLCSVGAGGNPYGYTFGSGTRLTVV.

CDR3: CASSPGLAGSGDTQYF. The CDR3 region has the DNA TGCGCCAGCAGCCCAGGACTAGCGGGGTCGGGAGATACGCAGTATTTT. The J gene is TRBJ2-3, the V gene TRBV5-1; 12 bases are a match to TRBD2. V was pared by 4 bases and J by 5 bases, with 8 bases of the junction left unmatched. The CDR3 consists of 16 residues. Germline V CDR1 and CDR2: SGHRS, YFSETQ.

This sequence joins TRBV30 and TRBJ1-1; D is unresolved. Trimming took 4 bases from V and 1 from J, leaving 4 bases between them. The germline V gene has CDR1 GTSNPN and CDR2 SVGIG (reference sequence). The CDR3 runs to 11 residues. CDR3 nucleotides: TGTGCCTGGATTAAGAACACTGAAGCTTTCTTT. It is translated as CAWIKNTEAFF.

The chain joins TRBV19 to TRBJ1-5, with D perhaps TRBD1 (5 bases). Germline CDR1 LNHDA, CDR2 SQIVND (reference sequence). Between the trimmed V and J ends, which lost 0 bases and 6 bases, there was a span of 21 bases. The CDR3 spans 18 residues. For the CDR3, the DNA is TGTGCCAGTAGTATAGACCCGGTCGGGGGGAGGGCAGGTCAGCCCCAGCATTTT. Protein product: CASSIDPVGGRAGQPQHF.

The chain uses TRBV18 and TRBJ1-3, with D tentatively TRBD1 (6 bases). This CDR3 region has 15 residues. Germline CDR1 KGHSH, CDR2 LQKENI. The ends were cut back, 2 bases at V and 4 bases at J, with 12 bases in the middle. The CDR3 sequence: CASSPKAGDGNTIYF. DNA for the CDR3: TGTGCCAGCTCACCAAAGGCAGGGGACGGAAACACCATATATTTT.

This clone was counted a single time. In nucleotides, the CDR3 is TGTGCCATCAGTGGAATTAGTGGGGCGAGCAATCAGCCCCAGCATTTT. Amino acids: CAISGISGASNQPQHF. The chain joins TRBV10-3 to TRBJ1-5, with D maybe TRBD1 (5 bases). CDR1 and CDR2 from the germline V gene are ENHRY and SYGVKD. V was clipped by 4 bases and J by 1 base, with 14 bases between them. The CDR3 has 16 residues.

V usage is TRBV6-1 and J usage is TRBJ1-2, with D possibly TRBD1 on 6 matching bases. Germline-derived CDR1 and CDR2 are MNHNS and SASEGT. V was trimmed by 2 bases and J by 4 bases, leaving 14 bases between them. The CDR3 has 15 amino acids. The CDR3 here is CASSERGIRGYGYTF. CDR3 sequence (DNA): TGTGCCAGCAGTGAAAGGGGGATTCGTGGCTATGGCTACACCTTC.

This chain joins TRBV20-1 and TRBJ2-1, with no clear D. Trimming stripped 0 bases from V and 9 bases from J, with 6 bases between. Germline CDR1 reads DFQATT; CDR2 reads SNEGSKA (reference sequence). CDR3 size: 11 residues. The CDR3 sequence: CSARDNSEQFF. The CDR3 DNA follows: TGCAGTGCTAGAGATAACTCTGAGCAGTTCTTC.

J is TRBJ1-1 and V is TRBV2; D may be TRBD1 (6 bases). The V gene's germline CDR1 is SNHLY and CDR2 FYNNEI. This CDR3 comprises 13 residues. V lost 8 bases, J lost 5 bases, and 15 bases lay in between. In DNA form, the CDR3 reads TGTGCCAGCGAGGCCAGGGGTGGAACTGAAGCTTTCTTT. It codes for CASEARGGTEAFF.